This is a list of T cell receptor beta chains from one sample in a study of shared clonotypes between healthy human individuals. Repertoires were generated with immunoSEQ multiplex PCR, while TCRdb's copy carries only in-frame clones and drops some. The sample records approximately 2.4 million clones, approximately 96% being singletons. The sequenced sample was naive CD4+ T cells sorted from blood. All receptors come from a man younger than 30 in good health. Each CDR3 is given with its conserved first and last residue. Each record gives: D gene, J gene, V gene, clone size, CDR3 DNA, CDR3 protein. A D gene is named only where the DNA matches it firmly. The size field is filled for only some rows; it gives once, few, many or a size class.

d_gene: .; j_gene: TRBJ2-5; v_gene: TRBV7-9; abundance: .; CDR3nt: TGTGCCAGCAGCTTGCAAGAGACCCAGTACTTC; CDR3aa: CASSLQETQYF
d_gene: TRBD2; j_gene: TRBJ2-7; v_gene: TRBV6-1; abundance: .; CDR3nt: TGTGCCAGCAGTGTAGGGCGGACTAGCGGGACCTCCTACGAGCAGTACTTC; CDR3aa: CASSVGRTSGTSYEQYF
d_gene: .; j_gene: TRBJ1-5; v_gene: TRBV5-1; abundance: .; CDR3nt: TGCGCCAGCAGCTTGGATGTGAATCAGCCCCAGCATTTT; CDR3aa: CASSLDVNQPQHF
d_gene: .; j_gene: TRBJ1-2; v_gene: TRBV30; abundance: .; CDR3nt: TGTGCCTGGAGTGTACTTAGTGGCTACACCTTC; CDR3aa: CAWSVLSGYTF
d_gene: .; j_gene: TRBJ1-6; v_gene: TRBV7-9; abundance: .; CDR3nt: TGTGCCAGCAGACGTAACCGGGACCGAGAAAGCTTTTCACCCCTCCACTTT; CDR3aa: CASRRNRDRESFSPLHF
d_gene: TRBD2; j_gene: TRBJ2-3; v_gene: TRBV5-1; abundance: once; CDR3nt: TGCGCCAGCCACGAAGCGGGACCCACAGATACGCAGTATTTT; CDR3aa: CASHEAGPTDTQYF
d_gene: TRBD1; j_gene: TRBJ2-5; v_gene: TRBV6-5; abundance: .; CDR3nt: TGTGCCAGCAGTAAGCGACAGGGGCGGCAGACCCAGTACTTC; CDR3aa: CASSKRQGRQTQYF
d_gene: TRBD1; j_gene: TRBJ2-7; v_gene: TRBV5-4; abundance: .; CDR3nt: TGTGCCAGCAGCCCTCGACAGGGGGCGAGCTCCTACGAGCAGTACTTC; CDR3aa: CASSPRQGASSYEQYF
d_gene: TRBD1; j_gene: TRBJ2-2; v_gene: TRBV12-5; abundance: once; CDR3nt: TGTGCTAGTGCCTTGACAGGGAAAAAGGCGAACACCGGGGAGCTGTTTTTT; CDR3aa: CASALTGKKANTGELFF
d_gene: .; j_gene: TRBJ2-6; v_gene: TRBV27; abundance: .; CDR3nt: TGTGCCAGCAGCACGACTGGGGCCAACGTCCTGACTTTC; CDR3aa: CASSTTGANVLTF
d_gene: .; j_gene: TRBJ2-1; v_gene: TRBV5-6; abundance: .; CDR3nt: TGTGCCAGCAGCTTGTTGGGGACGGTGACCTACAATGAGCAGTTCTTC; CDR3aa: CASSLLGTVTYNEQFF
d_gene: TRBD1; j_gene: TRBJ2-7; v_gene: TRBV18; abundance: .; CDR3nt: TGTGCCAGCTCACTCTCAAGACAGGGCTCCTACGAGCAGTACTTC; CDR3aa: CASSLSRQGSYEQYF
d_gene: TRBD1; j_gene: TRBJ2-1; v_gene: TRBV5-5; abundance: once; CDR3nt: TGTGCCAGCAGCTTGGGCTGGACAGGGTCCTACAATGAGCAGTTCTTC; CDR3aa: CASSLGWTGSYNEQFF
d_gene: TRBD2; j_gene: TRBJ2-7; v_gene: TRBV10-3; abundance: few; CDR3nt: TGTGCCATCAGTGAGTCGGGCGGGAGCTCCTACGAGCAGTACTTC; CDR3aa: CAISESGGSSYEQYF
d_gene: .; j_gene: TRBJ2-7; v_gene: TRBV5-1; abundance: .; CDR3nt: TGCGCCAGCAGCCGGGGGACAGCCTACGAGCAGTACTTC; CDR3aa: CASSRGTAYEQYF
d_gene: TRBD2; j_gene: TRBJ2-5; v_gene: TRBV30; abundance: .; CDR3nt: TGTGCCTTCACCGGGACTAGCGGGGAGGACCAGTACTTC; CDR3aa: CAFTGTSGEDQYF
d_gene: .; j_gene: TRBJ1-3; v_gene: TRBV30; abundance: once; CDR3nt: TGTGCCTGGAGTGTACGGGTCGCCGGGAACACCATATATTTT; CDR3aa: CAWSVRVAGNTIYF
d_gene: .; j_gene: TRBJ2-3; v_gene: TRBV2; abundance: .; CDR3nt: TGTGCCAGCAGTGACCGGGACTCGGGGCCAGATACGCAGTATTTT; CDR3aa: CASSDRDSGPDTQYF
d_gene: .; j_gene: TRBJ2-2; v_gene: TRBV10-3; abundance: .; CDR3nt: TGTGCCATCAGTGGACAGCGGACCCTCGGAACCGGGGAGCTGTTTTTT; CDR3aa: CAISGQRTLGTGELFF
d_gene: .; j_gene: TRBJ1-2; v_gene: TRBV30; abundance: .; CDR3nt: TGTGCCTGGGACCGCTATGGCTACACCTTC; CDR3aa: CAWDRYGYTF
d_gene: .; j_gene: TRBJ2-4; v_gene: TRBV18; abundance: .; CDR3nt: TGTGCCAGCTCACCACCGATCGGTTCGCGCCAAGCCCTGTACTTC; CDR3aa: CASSPPIGSRQALYF
d_gene: .; j_gene: TRBJ2-1; v_gene: TRBV6-5; abundance: .; CDR3nt: TGTGCCAGCAGTTACGGGGATAACAATGAGCAGTTCTTC; CDR3aa: CASSYGDNNEQFF
d_gene: .; j_gene: TRBJ1-1; v_gene: TRBV25-1; abundance: .; CDR3nt: TGTGCCAGCAGTTACAAGGGGGCTGAAGCTTTCTTT; CDR3aa: CASSYKGAEAFF
d_gene: TRBD2; j_gene: TRBJ2-7; v_gene: TRBV10-3; abundance: once; CDR3nt: TGTGCCATCAGTGAGTCTAGGACTAGCCGTGACGAGCAGTACTTC; CDR3aa: CAISESRTSRDEQYF
d_gene: .; j_gene: TRBJ2-7; v_gene: TRBV6-5; abundance: once; CDR3nt: TGTGCCAGCAGTTACTCGTTACAGGGAGCCTACGAGCAGTACTTC; CDR3aa: CASSYSLQGAYEQYF
d_gene: .; j_gene: TRBJ2-6; v_gene: TRBV18; abundance: .; CDR3nt: TGTGCCAGCTCACCCGTCGTAATCTCTGGGGCCAACGTCCTGACTTTC; CDR3aa: CASSPVVISGANVLTF
d_gene: .; j_gene: TRBJ2-7; v_gene: TRBV21-1; abundance: .; CDR3nt: TGTGCCAGCAGCAAAGCGGGACGGGCAGGGTGGTTTGGCTACGAGCAGTACTTC; CDR3aa: CASSKAGRAGWFGYEQYF
d_gene: .; j_gene: TRBJ2-7; v_gene: TRBV13; abundance: .; CDR3nt: TGTGCCAGCAGCTTAGGCCCCGGGACCGGCTACGAGCAGTACTTC; CDR3aa: CASSLGPGTGYEQYF
d_gene: .; j_gene: TRBJ2-1; v_gene: TRBV9; abundance: .; CDR3nt: TGTGCCAGCAGCCCAGGACTCAATGAGCAGTTCTTC; CDR3aa: CASSPGLNEQFF
d_gene: .; j_gene: TRBJ1-2; v_gene: TRBV30; abundance: .; CDR3nt: TGTGCCTGGAGTGTAAGGGCTGATAACTATGGCTACACCTTC; CDR3aa: CAWSVRADNYGYTF
d_gene: TRBD1; j_gene: TRBJ1-4; v_gene: TRBV6-6; abundance: .; CDR3nt: TGTGCCAGCAGTTACGGCAGGGGGCAGGTGGGGGAAAAACTGTTTTTT; CDR3aa: CASSYGRGQVGEKLFF
d_gene: .; j_gene: TRBJ1-2; v_gene: TRBV7-8; abundance: .; CDR3nt: TGTGCCAGCAGCGGCGGTGCGTGGGGCACCTATGGCTACACCTTC; CDR3aa: CASSGGAWGTYGYTF
d_gene: .; j_gene: TRBJ2-3; v_gene: TRBV28; abundance: .; CDR3nt: TGTGCCAGCAGTCAGACCGCGGGACCCCACGCATATTTT; CDR3aa: CASSQTAGPHAYF
d_gene: .; j_gene: TRBJ2-2; v_gene: TRBV10-3; abundance: .; CDR3nt: TGTGCCATCAGACCTAACACCGGGGAGCTGTTTTTT; CDR3aa: CAIRPNTGELFF
d_gene: .; j_gene: TRBJ1-1; v_gene: TRBV28; abundance: .; CDR3nt: TGTGCCAGCAGTCCCCGACGGCCCAACACTGAAGCTTTCTTT; CDR3aa: CASSPRRPNTEAFF
d_gene: .; j_gene: TRBJ2-6; v_gene: TRBV19; abundance: .; CDR3nt: TGTGCCAGTAGTATAGAGCCCTCACCCCGTTACGGGGCCAACGTCCTGACTTTC; CDR3aa: CASSIEPSPRYGANVLTF
d_gene: .; j_gene: TRBJ1-5; v_gene: TRBV9; abundance: .; CDR3nt: TGTGCCAGCAGCCCCGCCATCAATCAGCCCCAGCATTTT; CDR3aa: CASSPAINQPQHF
d_gene: .; j_gene: TRBJ2-3; v_gene: TRBV10-1; abundance: .; CDR3nt: TGCGCCAGCAGTGTAGGGCCCGGAGGAGCAGATACGCAGTATTTT; CDR3aa: CASSVGPGGADTQYF
d_gene: .; j_gene: TRBJ2-5; v_gene: TRBV2; abundance: .; CDR3nt: TGTGCCAGCCTATCCCGAGGGGAGACCCAGTACTTC; CDR3aa: CASLSRGETQYF
d_gene: TRBD1; j_gene: TRBJ1-5; v_gene: TRBV11-3; abundance: once; CDR3nt: TGTGCCAGCAGCTCAATTAGACAGGGGGAACAGCCCCAGCATTTT; CDR3aa: CASSSIRQGEQPQHF
d_gene: .; j_gene: TRBJ1-1; v_gene: TRBV30; abundance: once; CDR3nt: TGTGCCTGGAGTGTGAAGGGACCACCCGAAAAAGCTTTCTTT; CDR3aa: CAWSVKGPPEKAFF
d_gene: .; j_gene: TRBJ2-1; v_gene: TRBV7-8; abundance: .; CDR3nt: TGTGCCAGCACCTTAACCGGGACTGAAAGTGAGCAGTTCTTC; CDR3aa: CASTLTGTESEQFF
d_gene: .; j_gene: TRBJ2-1; v_gene: TRBV5-4; abundance: .; CDR3nt: TGTGCCAGCAGCCTGAACAATGAGCAGTTCTTC; CDR3aa: CASSLNNEQFF
d_gene: .; j_gene: TRBJ1-6; v_gene: TRBV7-2; abundance: .; CDR3nt: TGTGCCAGCAGCTTTGGGGGGGCCTATAATTCACCCCTCCACTTT; CDR3aa: CASSFGGAYNSPLHF
d_gene: TRBD1; j_gene: TRBJ2-5; v_gene: TRBV2; abundance: .; CDR3nt: TGTGCCAGCAGTGAAGGAGGGGACAGGGAGACCCAGTACTTC; CDR3aa: CASSEGGDRETQYF